The 25 T cell receptor beta chains below were found in one sample sequenced in a study of T cell changes during pregnancy in multiple sclerosis. Using immunoSEQ multiplex PCR, the repertoire was profiled, and TCRdb retains in-frame clones only, with some absent. The sample has tens of thousands of clones; more than 85% are singletons. This sample comprised CD4+ T cells from peripheral blood mononuclear cells, obtained after pregnancy. These receptors all come from a female donor in good health, enrolled as a control in a pregnancy study.

CDR3 in amino acids: CASNWVETSNQPQHF. The CDR3 DNA sequence: TGTGCCAGTAACTGGGTGGAGACTAGCAATCAGCCCCAGCATTTT. The chain recombines TRBV19 with TRBJ1-5; D not certain. The CDR3 is 15 amino acids. V lost 7 bases and J 0 bases, leaving 13 bases between the germline ends. Germline V gene sequence: CDR1 LNHDA, CDR2 SQIVND (reference sequence).

The CDR3 DNA reads TGTGCCAGCAGCACCAGGGTCGGGCGGGGCGATTTCTCCTACAATGAGCAGTTCTTC. Protein sequence: CASSTRVGRGDFSYNEQFF. The chain links TRBV7-9 to TRBJ2-1; D might be TRBD2 (6 bases). Germline CDR1 and CDR2: SEHNR and FQNEAQ (reference sequence). CDR3 length equals 19 residues. V lost 5 bases, J lost 0 bases, and 23 bases lay in between.

The chain joins TRBV7-3 to TRBJ1-2, with a weak D call TRBD1 (6 bases). CDR1 and CDR2 (germline): SGHTA, FQGTGA. V lost 5 bases, J lost 7 bases, and 23 bases lay in between. CDR3 size: 16 residues. In nucleotides, the CDR3 is TGTGCCAGCAGCCCGGTAGGGGGGGCCACCTCGCCTGGCTACACCTTC. The encoded protein is CASSPVGGATSPGYTF.

The chain has TRBV28 and TRBJ2-1, with TRBD1 matching 7 bases. The V gene end was trimmed by 5 bases and the J gene end by 4 bases; junction bases not matched to a gene: 8. The germline CDR1 and CDR2 sequences are MDHEN and SYDVKM. The CDR3 sequence is 15 residues long. The CDR3 region is CASSPLRTGYNEQFF. CDR3 nucleotide sequence: TGTGCCAGCAGTCCCTTGCGGACAGGTTACAATGAGCAGTTCTTC. The full variable domain, completed using reference TRBV28 and TRBJ2-1, is DVKVTQSSRYLVKRTGEKVFLECVQDMDHENMFWYRQDPGLGLRLIYFSYDVKMKEKGDIPEGYSVSREKKERFSLILESASTNQTSMYLCASSPLRTGYNEQFFGPGTRLTVL.

The chain carries TRBV4-1 and TRBJ2-7; 8 bases line up with TRBD2. V shed 4 bases, J shed 3 bases, and the junction held 5 bases outside the gene matches. The CDR3 contains 14 residues. Germline loops: CDR1 MGHRA, CDR2 YSYEKL. CDR3 nucleotides: TGCGCCAGCAGCCGGACTAGCAGGAGCTACGAGCAGTACTTC. Its translation is CASSRTSRSYEQYF.

This rearrangement joins TRBV27 to TRBJ2-7; TRBD2 matches at 7 bases. The germline V gene encodes CDR1 MNHEY and CDR2 SMNVEV (reference sequence). CDR3 size: 18 residues. V dropped 4 bases and J dropped 4; count of bases not matched to a gene: 19. CDR3 in DNA: TGTGCCAGCAGTTACGACCCTCCGAAGACTAGCCGATGGTACGAGCAGTACTTC. This encodes CASSYDPPKTSRWYEQYF.

This clone was observed once. The V gene is TRBV10-3, the J gene TRBJ1-2; D may be TRBD1 (6 bases). Between the trimmed V and J ends, which lost 2 bases and 2 bases, there was a span of 9 bases. The germline CDR1 and CDR2 sequences are ENHRY and SYGVKD. CDR3 length: 14 residues. CDR3 residues: CAISEPGQNYGYTF. As DNA, the CDR3 is TGTGCCATCAGTGAGCCGGGACAAAACTATGGCTACACCTTC.

V is TRBV27 and J is TRBJ2-5; D perhaps matches TRBD2 (7 bases). The CDR3 has 13 amino acids. Trimming left V 6 bases short and J 5 bases short, with 13 bases between. Germline loops: CDR1 MNHEY, CDR2 SMNVEV (reference sequence). As DNA, the CDR3 is TGTGCCAGCAGCTTACGGGGGGCCGAGACCCAGTACTTC. Translated, it gives CASSLRGAETQYF.

This chain joins TRBV6-1 and TRBJ2-3; TRBD1 aligns across 9 bases. Looked up from germline, CDR1 is MNHNS and CDR2 is SASEGT. With 1 base clipped from V and 4 bases from J, the junction kept 0 bases outside the gene matches. The CDR3 contains 14 residues. The CDR3 sequence: CASSEGQGADTQYF. The CDR3 DNA sequence: TGTGCCAGCAGTGAAGGACAGGGGGCAGATACGCAGTATTTT.

The rearrangement uses TRBV5-1 and TRBJ2-1, with TRBD2 matching 9 bases. The CDR3 length is 18 residues. The junction had 8 bases not matched to a gene; V was cut back by 1 base and J by 0 bases. Germline CDR1 and CDR2: SGHRS and YFSETQ. The CDR3 nucleotides read TGCGCCAGCAGCTTGAGTACTAGCGGGTCTCGCTCCTACAATGAGCAGTTCTTC. Translation: CASSLSTSGSRSYNEQFF. The full variable domain, completed using reference TRBV5-1 and TRBJ2-1, is KAGVTQTPRYLIKTRGQQVTLSCSPISGHRSVSWYQQTPGQGLQFLFEYFSETQRNKGNFPGRFSGRQFSNSRSEMNVSTLELGDSALYLCASSLSTSGSRSYNEQFFGPGTRLTVL.

In this sample, this clone turned up a few times. The V and J genes are TRBV6-5 and TRBJ2-7; no reliable D call. V dropped 5 bases and J dropped 2 bases, with 13 bases sitting between them. The CDR3 length is 14 residues. Germline CDR1 and CDR2: MNHEY and SVGAGI. For the CDR3, the DNA is TGTGCCAGCAGTGTTAGTGGCGGAGCCTACGAGCAGTACTTC. Its protein product is CASSVSGGAYEQYF.

The chain recombines TRBV29-1 with TRBJ2-2; 7 bases fit TRBD2. With V trimmed by 1 base and J by 6 bases, 8 bases remained unmatched. Germline V gene lookup returns CDR1 SQVTM and CDR2 ANQGSEA. CDR3 size: 15 residues. The CDR3 sequence is CSVEGDGGWAGELFF. The CDR3, as DNA: TGCAGCGTTGAAGGCGACGGGGGGTGGGCCGGGGAGCTGTTTTTT.

The chain uses TRBV11-3 and TRBJ2-5; 14 bases match TRBD2. From germline, CDR1 is SGHNT and CDR2 YENEEA. The junction had 6 bases not matched to a gene; V was cut back by 5 bases and J by 4 bases. The CDR3 has 16 amino acids. The DNA for the CDR3 is TGTGCCAGCAGCCGGAGACTAGCGGGAGGGGGAGAGACCCAGTACTTC. Translation: CASSRRLAGGGETQYF. Together with reference TRBV11-3 and TRBJ2-5, the CDR3 gives the full variable domain: EAGVVQSPRYKIIEKKQPVAFWCNPISGHNTLYWYLQNLGQGPELLIRYENEEAVDDSQLPKDRFSAERLKGVDSTLKIQPAELGDSAVYLCASSRRLAGGGETQYFGPGTRLLVL.

The rearrangement joins TRBV15 to TRBJ2-3; 8 positions agree with TRBD2. This CDR3 is 17 amino acids long. The junction had 12 bases not matched to a gene; V was cut back by 1 base and J by 6 bases. Germline values: CDR1 LNHNV, CDR2 YYDKDF (reference sequence). In nucleotides, the CDR3 is TGTGCCACCAGCAGAGGAGTCGGGAGGGAACCCCCCGATACGCAGTATTTT. The encoded protein is CATSRGVGREPPDTQYF.

The chain combines TRBV5-1 with TRBJ2-7, with D uncertain. V was clipped by 0 bases and J by 4 bases, with 8 bases between them. Per germline, CDR1 SGHRS and CDR2 YFSETQ. The CDR3 runs 13 residues. CDR3 loop: CASSLGGRYEQYF. For the CDR3, the DNA is TGCGCCAGCAGCTTGGGCGGTCGGTACGAGCAGTACTTC.

CDR3 region: CASRGTGMNTEAFF. As DNA, the CDR3 is TGCGCCAGCAGGGGGACAGGGATGAACACTGAAGCTTTCTTT. The chain carries TRBV5-1 and TRBJ1-1, with 9 bases aligning to TRBD1. This CDR3 has 14 residues. Germline CDR1 and CDR2: SGHRS and YFSETQ. The V gene end was trimmed by 5 bases and the J gene end by 0 bases; junction bases not matched to a gene: 2.

The count of this clone is one. The rearrangement joins TRBV2 to TRBJ1-4, with D possibly TRBD1 on 5 matching bases. V dropped 0 bases and J dropped 4 bases, with 18 bases sitting between them. Per the germline V gene, CDR1 is SNHLY and CDR2 is FYNNEI. The CDR3 is 18 amino acids. DNA of the CDR3: TGTGCCAGCAGTGAAGCTCGTGGAGGGGTCCCCGTTAATGAAAAACTGTTTTTT. The encoded protein is CASSEARGGVPVNEKLFF.

The rearrangement joins TRBV9 to TRBJ2-2; D might be TRBD2 (6 bases). Germline CDR1 is SGDLS and CDR2 is YYNGEE. This CDR3 is built from 14 residues. Trimming shortened V by 3 bases and J by 0 bases, and 6 bases separated the two germline ends. This CDR3 is CASSAGANTGELFF. CDR3 DNA: TGTGCCAGCAGCGCGGGGGCGAACACCGGGGAGCTGTTTTTT.

This chain connects TRBV27 to TRBJ1-6, with a tentative D call TRBD1 (6 bases). Germline CDR1 MNHEY, CDR2 SMNVEV (reference sequence). Trimming shortened V by 2 bases and J by 11 bases, and 22 bases separated the two germline ends. This CDR3 is built from 17 residues. CDR3 amino acids: CASSLNRGDTGGTPLHF. CDR3 coding DNA: TGTGCCAGCAGTTTAAATCGGGGGGACACGGGAGGAACACCCCTCCACTTT.

This clone was detected only a few times. The rearrangement uses TRBV6-1 and TRBJ1-1; D not resolved. The CDR3 is 10 residues long. CDR1 and CDR2 (germline): MNHNS, SASEGT. V lost 5 bases, J lost 5 bases, and 3 bases lay in between. The CDR3 DNA reads as TGTGCCAGCAGTCATACTGAAGCTTTCTTT. Protein sequence: CASSHTEAFF.

V and J are TRBV4-1 and TRBJ1-6; 7 bases are a match to TRBD1. The V segment lost 4 bases and the J segment 10 bases; nucleotides outside the gene matches: 7. This CDR3 has 14 residues. CDR1 MGHRA and CDR2 YSYEKL come from the germline V gene. CDR3 bases: TGCGCCAGCAGCCGAGGACAGGACTACTCACCCCTCCACTTT. Protein: CASSRGQDYSPLHF.

This chain joins TRBV11-3 and TRBJ1-1; D uncertain. Germline loops: CDR1 SGHNT, CDR2 YENEEA. The germline V and J ends were trimmed by 2 bases and 1 base, with 5 bases remaining between them. CDR3 length: 13 amino acids. In DNA form, the CDR3 reads TGTGCCAGCAGCTTAAACGGGAACACTGAAGCTTTCTTT. Residues: CASSLNGNTEAFF.

The chain employs TRBV4-3 and TRBJ1-6, with a tentative D call TRBD1 (5 bases). Germline CDR1 and CDR2: LGHNA and YSLEER. V lost 4 bases and J lost 6, with 10 bases in between. The CDR3 loop spans 14 amino acids. The CDR3: CASSLMGLNSPLHF. CDR3 bases: TGCGCCAGCAGCCTAATGGGGCTTAATTCACCCCTCCACTTT.

The rearrangement uses TRBV15 and TRBJ2-2; D possibly corresponds to TRBD2 (6 bases). The CDR3 totals 17 residues. The V gene lost 3 bases and the J gene lost 2 bases, with 16 bases spanning the gap. The V gene's germline CDR1 is LNHNV and CDR2 YYDKDF (reference sequence). The CDR3 loop reads CATSRGRRQANTGELFF. For the CDR3, the DNA is TGTGCCACCAGCAGGGGGAGGAGGCAGGCAAACACCGGGGAGCTGTTTTTT.

V and J are TRBV11-2 and TRBJ1-5; 7 bases map to TRBD1. The CDR3 totals 13 residues. Germline values: CDR1 SGHAT, CDR2 FQNNGV. With 4 bases clipped from V and 7 bases from J, the junction kept 4 bases outside the gene matches. The CDR3, as DNA: TGTGCCAGCAGCTCGACAGGGAACCAGCCCCAGCATTTT. Its translation: CASSSTGNQPQHF.